Listed below are T cell receptor beta chains from one sample, sequenced in a study of blood T cell repertoires in COVID-19. Sequencing was performed with immunoSEQ multiplex PCR; in TCRdb, only in-frame clones are kept and a portion is missing. This sample has approximately 92,000 clones, with around four fifths found just once. The source material was peripheral blood. All receptors derive from a man between 45 and 60 years old with acute or convalescent COVID-19. CDR3s include the opening cysteine and the closing phenylalanine or tryptophan. Fields, in order: V gene, J gene, D gene, clone size, CDR3 DNA, CDR3 protein. D genes are given only for firm matches. Clone size is shown for a subset of rows, as once, few, many or a class of expanded clone.

>TRBV13|TRBJ1-3|.|.
TGTGCCAGCAGCCCCCCCGGCGTGTCCGGGAACACCATATATTTT
CASSPPGVSGNTIYF
>TRBV7-2|TRBJ1-6|TRBD1|few
TGTGCCAGCACCTTTACAGGGGGTAATAATTCACCCCTCCACTTT
CASTFTGGNNSPLHF
>TRBV28|TRBJ1-5|.|.
TGTGCCAGCAGTCTTCATCCGTCCGGGGTAAATCAGCCCCAGCATTTT
CASSLHPSGVNQPQHF
>TRBV6-5|TRBJ1-1|.|.
TGTGCCAGCAGTTCGTTCCAGGGCACTGAAGCTTTCTTT
CASSSFQGTEAFF
>TRBV3-1/TRBV3-2|TRBJ2-7|TRBD1|.
TGTGCCAGCAGCAGGTCGGACAGGGTTCACTACGAGCAGTACTTC
CASSRSDRVHYEQYF
>TRBV29-1|TRBJ1-1|.|.
TGCAGCGTTCAGACAGCGAACACTGAAGCTTTCTTT
CSVQTANTEAFF
>TRBV4-1|TRBJ2-3|.|once
TGCGCCAGCAGCCTTGGACAGACCTCAGATACGCAGTATTTT
CASSLGQTSDTQYF
>TRBV29-1|TRBJ1-1|TRBD1|.
TGCAGCGTCGCCGTGGGACAGGTCGCCTCTGAAGCTTTCTTT
CSVAVGQVASEAFF
>TRBV27|TRBJ2-7|.|.
TGTGCCAGCAGGTCCCGGGTCGCGGGGGAGCAGTACTTC
CASRSRVAGEQYF
>TRBV3-1/TRBV3-2|TRBJ1-3|TRBD1|.
TGTGCCAGCAGCCCCTGGACAGGATCCTCTGGAAACACCATATATTTT
CASSPWTGSSGNTIYF
>TRBV21-1|TRBJ1-2|.|.
TGTGCCAGCAGGTTACCCGGGACAGGGTGGAGGAACTATGGCTACACCTTC
CASRLPGTGWRNYGYTF
>TRBV7-9|TRBJ1-1|.|.
TGTGCCAGCAGCCCCGCGGGCAAAAACACTGAAGCTTTCTTT
CASSPAGKNTEAFF
>TRBV29-1|TRBJ1-2|.|.
TGCAGCGTTCCCTGGGGACTCGGGGACGTCTATGGCTACACCTTC
CSVPWGLGDVYGYTF
>TRBV28|TRBJ1-2|.|.
TGTGCCAGCAGTTTACGCCCTACAAGCTCAGGTGGCTACACCTTC
CASSLRPTSSGGYTF
>TRBV6-5|TRBJ2-7|TRBD1|.
TGTGCCAGCGAGGGACAGAACTCCTACGAGCAGTACTTC
CASEGQNSYEQYF
>TRBV27|TRBJ2-2|.|.
TGTGCCAGCAGTTTGGCAGGGAACACCGGGGAGCTGTTTTTT
CASSLAGNTGELFF
>TRBV4-3|TRBJ1-5|.|.
TGCGCCAGCAGCCAAGATGTGGGGCAGGTCGAGCGGCCCCAGCATTTT
CASSQDVGQVERPQHF
>TRBV28|TRBJ2-1|.|.
TGTGCCAGCAGTTTATTAGGAGTCGGCAATGAGCAGTTCTTC
CASSLLGVGNEQFF
>TRBV6-6|TRBJ2-5|TRBD2|few
TGTGCCAGCAGTTACTATAGGGAGGGAGAGACCCAGTACTTC
CASSYYREGETQYF
>TRBV6-2/TRBV6-3|TRBJ2-7|.|.
TGTGCCAGCAGTTACGACCCGGGAACCCTCTCCTACGAGCAGTACTTC
CASSYDPGTLSYEQYF
>TRBV6-2/TRBV6-3|TRBJ2-3|TRBD1|.
TGTGCCAGCAGTTCGACAGGGGAAAGCACAGATACGCAGTATTTT
CASSSTGESTDTQYF
>TRBV6-5|TRBJ1-4|.|.
TGTGCCAGCAGTTACGGACACATCTCAACTAATGAAAAACTGTTTTTT
CASSYGHISTNEKLFF